The 31 T cell receptor beta chains in this list originate from one sample, sequenced in a study of regulatory T cells in long-lasting Graves disease. TCR beta libraries were built with iRepertoire HTBI primers and Arm-PCR of CDR3 regions. TCRdb reanalysed the multiplex PCR reads using MiXCR and keeps one entry per CDR3 protein. The top ten hold about 15% of the sample, which has a few hundred thousand distinct CDR3 sequences, about 19% seen once. The time point here: newly diagnosed GD, antithyroid drugs for less than 3 months. The TCR library was made from RNA extracted from PBMCs. Sequencing used peripheral blood mononuclear cells (PBMCs), obtained at new diagnosis, from a patient treated with antithyroid drugs. These receptors all stem from a female donor with Graves disease.

A few counts support this clonotype. The chain has TRBV11-2 and TRBJ2-1; D may be TRBD2 (5 bases). This CDR3 is built from 16 residues. The V end lost 4 bases, the J end lost 1 base, and 14 bases lay between the germline ends. Germline values: CDR1 SGHAT, CDR2 FQNNGV. CDR3 protein: CASSSPRGVSYNEQFF. CDR3 DNA: TGTGCCAGCAGCTCCCCCCGGGGAGTGTCCTACAATGAGCAGTTCTTC.

Points on this clonotype: This likely reflects a read error, since a far larger clone is one base away. The V call is TRBV13, the J call TRBJ1-2; 9 nucleotides agree with TRBD1. There are 14 residues in the CDR3. Unmatched junction bases numbered 10, after V lost 7 bases and J lost 7 bases. Germline CDR1 and CDR2: PRHDT and FYEKMQ (reference sequence). The CDR3 region is CASTPDRGLLGYTF. In DNA, the CDR3 is TGTGCCAGCACCCCGGACAGGGGACTGCTTGGCTACACCTTC.

This clonotype was observed a few times. J is TRBJ1-4 and V is TRBV27; TRBD1 is a possible D gene (6 bases). V lost 6 bases and J lost 0, with 17 bases in between. The CDR3 has 17 residues. The V gene's germline CDR1 is MNHEY and CDR2 SMNVEV (reference sequence). This CDR3 reads CASRAHRVPSTNEKLFF. Written as DNA, the CDR3 is TGTGCCAGCAGGGCACACAGGGTGCCCTCAACTAATGAAAAACTGTTTTTT. Variable domain in full (rest from reference TRBV27 and TRBJ1-4): EAQVTQNPRYLITVTGKKLTVTCSQNMNHEYMSWYRQDPGLGLRQIYYSMNVEVTDKGDVPEGYKVSRKEKRNFPLILESPSPNQTSLYFCASRAHRVPSTNEKLFFGSGTQLSVL.

This clonotype was observed at least ten times. The chain recombines TRBV18 with TRBJ2-2, with TRBD1 identical over 7 bases. V trimming: 8 bases; J trimming: 3 bases; junction bases outside the gene matches: 6. Germline V CDR1 and CDR2: KGHSH, LQKENI. The CDR3 has 14 residues. CDR3 coding DNA: TGTGCCAGCAGCCGGGACAGATACACCGGGGAGCTGTTTTTT. This codes for CASSRDRYTGELFF.

This clonotype was counted ten times or more. This chain links TRBV20-1 with TRBJ2-7; D might be TRBD1 (6 bases). The CDR3 covers 14 residues. Germline V gives CDR1 DFQATT, CDR2 SNEGSKA (reference sequence). Trimming stripped 3 bases from V and 1 base from J, with 13 bases between. CDR3 residues: CSARELQGSYEQYF. For the CDR3, the DNA is TGCAGTGCTAGGGAACTACAGGGATCCTACGAGCAGTACTTC.

In this sample, this clonotype turned up many times. V is TRBV10-2 and J is TRBJ2-1, with TRBD2 identical over 9 bases. From germline, CDR1 is WSHSY and CDR2 SAAADI. The CDR3 sequence is 17 residues long. V trimming: 0 bases; J trimming: 6 bases; junction bases outside the gene matches: 9. In DNA form, the CDR3 reads TGCGCCAGCAGTGAGTCCACCGGGACTAGCAACCCCAATGAGCAGTTCTTC. Protein sequence: CASSESTGTSNPNEQFF.

This chain uses TRBV7-3 with TRBJ2-5; 11 bases align to TRBD2. CDR3 length: 15 residues. With V trimmed by 0 bases and J by 3 bases, 0 bases remained unmatched. Per germline, CDR1 SGHTA and CDR2 FQGTGA. DNA of the CDR3: TGTGCCAGCAGCTTAACTAGCGGGGGGGAAGAGACCCAGTACTTC. Translation gives CASSLTSGGEETQYF.

The sample holds many counts of this clonotype. This chain uses TRBV7-9 with TRBJ2-5; possibly TRBD1 or TRBD2 for D (7 bases each). CDR3 length: 13 amino acids. V was trimmed by 10 bases and J by 0 bases, leaving 12 bases between them. Per the germline V gene, CDR1 is SEHNR and CDR2 is FQNEAQ (reference sequence). This chain's CDR3 is CATRGGYQETQYF. The CDR3, as DNA: TGTGCCACCAGGGGGGGGTACCAAGAGACCCAGTACTTC.

V usage is TRBV30 and J usage is TRBJ2-7, with 9 bases that match TRBD1. This CDR3 spans 15 amino acids. Unmatched junction bases numbered 10, after V lost 0 bases and J lost 7 bases. Germline values: CDR1 GTSNPN, CDR2 SVGIG (reference sequence). The CDR3 DNA follows: TGTGCCTGGAGTGTCTCATATACAGGGGGCCGTGAGCAGTACTTC. It codes for CAWSVSYTGGREQYF.

This clonotype was seen ten or more times. The chain couples TRBV6-2 or TRBV6-3 to TRBJ2-3, with D perhaps matching TRBD1 (6 bases). Trimming pared 6 bases from V and 2 bases from J, leaving 9 bases between. Germline values: CDR1 MNHEY, CDR2 SVGEGT. The CDR3 totals 13 residues. CDR3 bases: TGTGCCAGCAGCGACAGGTTCACAGATACGCAGTATTTT. Amino acids: CASSDRFTDTQYF.

This clonotype was counted ten times or more. This sequence joins TRBV2 and TRBJ1-6, with D possibly matching TRBD1 (6 bases). This CDR3 region has 14 residues. From germline, CDR1 is SNHLY and CDR2 FYNNEI. V was clipped by 7 bases and J by 7 bases, with 14 bases between them. CDR3 sequence reads: CASTLGQWNSPLHF. As DNA, the CDR3 is TGTGCCAGCACCCTAGGACAGTGGAATTCACCCCTCCACTTT.

There are many counts of this clonotype. V usage is TRBV5-1 and J usage is TRBJ1-6; 11 nucleotides agree with TRBD1. V was clipped by 3 bases and J by 9 bases; unmatched bases: 8. CDR1 is SGHRS, CDR2 YFSETQ, per germline. The length of the CDR3 is 16 residues. The CDR3 DNA sequence: TGCGCCAGCAGCTATAGTGGGGGACAGGGGGTTTCACCCCTCCACTTT. It encodes CASSYSGGQGVSPLHF.

This clonotype occurred many times. The rearrangement uses TRBV11-1 and TRBJ2-2, with 10 positions matching TRBD2. The CDR3 is 15 amino acids. Germline V gene lookup returns CDR1 SGHAT and CDR2 FQDESV (reference sequence). After removal of 0 bases from V and 6 bases from J, the junction contained 1 base not matched to a gene. The CDR3 sequence is CASSLALAGAGELFF. DNA of the CDR3: TGTGCCAGCAGCTTAGCCCTAGCGGGGGCCGGGGAGCTGTTTTTT.

This clonotype was seen more than once but under ten times. The chain combines TRBV19 with TRBJ1-2; D is ambiguous. The germline V and J ends were trimmed by 1 base and 7 bases, with 10 bases remaining between them. This CDR3 is 13 amino acids long. Germline CDR1 LNHDA, CDR2 SQIVND (reference sequence). This chain's CDR3 is CASSIAATGGYTF. The CDR3 DNA sequence: TGTGCCAGTAGTATAGCTGCCACTGGTGGCTACACCTTC. Full variable domain (outside the CDR3, taken from reference TRBV19 and TRBJ1-2): DGGITQSPKYLFRKEGQNVTLSCEQNLNHDAMYWYRQDPGQGLRLIYYSQIVNDFQKGDIAEGYSVSREKKESFPLTVTSAQKNPTAFYLCASSIAATGGYTFGSGTRLTVV.

This clonotype was counted at least ten times. The rearrangement joins TRBV12-3 or TRBV12-4 to TRBJ2-1, with 8 bases identical to TRBD1. V dropped 4 bases and J dropped 7; count of bases not matched to a gene: 3. This CDR3 spans 13 amino acids. The CDR3 DNA is TGTGCCAGCAGTTCGGACAGGGTGAATGAGCAGTTCTTC. Translation: CASSSDRVNEQFF.

This clonotype was counted many times. V and J are TRBV2 and TRBJ2-5; 8 bases match TRBD1. The junction had 4 bases not matched to a gene; V was cut back by 6 bases and J by 4 bases. The CDR3 spans 13 residues. The germline CDR1 and CDR2 sequences are SNHLY and FYNNEI. CDR3 loop: CASSPGQGETQYF. The CDR3 bases are TGTGCCAGCAGCCCAGGACAGGGAGAGACCCAGTACTTC.

There are many counts of this clonotype. This sequence joins TRBV7-2 and TRBJ1-5, with TRBD1 matching over 9 bases. Germline loops: CDR1 SGHTA, CDR2 FQGNSA. The CDR3 is made up of 15 amino acids. Unmatched junction bases numbered 7, after V lost 5 bases and J lost 5 bases. CDR3 region: CASSPGQGFHQPQHF. In DNA, the CDR3 is TGTGCCAGCAGCCCGGGACAGGGTTTTCATCAGCCCCAGCATTTT.

In this sample, this clonotype turned up many times. This sequence joins TRBV20-1 and TRBJ1-2; D possibly corresponds to TRBD1 (5 bases). Trimming cost V 6 bases and J 5 bases, with 34 bases left between them. The CDR3 consists of 19 residues. In germline, CDR1 is DFQATT, CDR2 SNEGSKA (reference sequence). The CDR3 DNA is TGCAGTGCCAGCCCGGGACTGACACTGGGGCTCGCCGCGACTTATGGCTACACCTTC. Amino acid sequence: CSASPGLTLGLAATYGYTF.

As regards this clonotype: Given a much more abundant clone one base away, this may be a read error. Here the CDR3 omits its conserved ending phenylalanine or tryptophan, so a read error is the likely source. The V and J genes are TRBV6-2 or TRBV6-3 and TRBJ1-2; no definite D call. Germline CDR1 is MNHEY and CDR2 is SVGEGT. V dropped 6 bases and J dropped 0 bases, with 8 bases sitting between them. There are 13 residues in the CDR3. The CDR3 spells CASSRATNYGYTL. Here the CDR3 DNA reads TGTGCCAGCAGCCGGGCAACTAACTATGGCTACACCCTC.

This clonotype has ten or more counts. V and J are TRBV7-9 and TRBJ2-5; 7 nucleotides agree with TRBD2. With V trimmed by 5 bases and J by 1 base, 4 bases remained unmatched. The CDR3 contains 14 residues. Germline loops: CDR1 SEHNR, CDR2 FQNEAQ (reference sequence). CDR3 DNA sequence: TGTGCCAGCAGCGACGGGACTACCCAAGAGACCCAGTACTTC. Encoded protein: CASSDGTTQETQYF. The full variable domain, with the rest looked up from reference TRBV7-9 and TRBJ2-5, is DTGVSQNPRHKITKRGQNVTFRCDPISEHNRLYWYRQTLGQGPEFLTYFQNEAQLEKSRLLSDRFSAERPKGSFSTLEIQRTEQGDSAMYLCASSDGTTQETQYFGPGTRLLVL.

This clonotype was counted at least ten times. The J gene is TRBJ2-6, the V gene TRBV10-3; D unclear. The germline V and J ends were trimmed by 2 bases and 3 bases, with 5 bases remaining between them. This CDR3 has 14 amino acids. Germline CDR1 and CDR2: ENHRY and SYGVKD. CDR3 DNA sequence: TGTGCCATCAGTGAGGGCAGTGGGGCCAACGTCCTGACTTTC. Translated, it gives CAISEGSGANVLTF.

CDR3 DNA sequence: TGTGCCAGCAGCTTCTTAGGTCTTAGCGGGGGGCTGAGCTCCTACAATGAGCAGTTCTTC. Its translation is CASSFLGLSGGLSSYNEQFF. The J gene is TRBJ2-1, the V gene TRBV7-2; TRBD2 aligns across 10 bases. This CDR3 contains 20 residues. From germline, CDR1 is SGHTA and CDR2 FQGNSA. After removal of 3 bases from V and 0 bases from J, the junction contained 14 bases not matched to a gene.

This clonotype was detected only a few times. The chain is built from TRBV6-4 and TRBJ2-7; D is unclear. The germline CDR1 and CDR2 sequences are MRHNA and SNTAGT. This CDR3 is built from 15 residues. The ends were cut back, 4 bases at V and 3 bases at J, with 16 bases in the middle. CDR3 sequence reads: CASSVGFGSLYEQYF. In nucleotides, the CDR3 is TGTGCCAGCAGTGTTGGTTTTGGCAGCCTCTACGAGCAGTACTTC.

This clonotype has ten or more counts. An end of the junction does not agree with germline; a read error may underlie this. The rearrangement joins TRBV11-2 to TRBJ2-5; TRBD1 matches 7 bases. This CDR3 comprises 16 residues. Germline V gene sequence: CDR1 SGHAT, CDR2 FQNNGV. CDR3 DNA: TGCGCCAGCAGCCAAGATGAGGGGACAGCGGCGGAGACCCAGTACTTC. The encoded protein is CASSQDEGTAAETQYF.

The chain carries TRBV20-1 and TRBJ1-1, with D unclear. The CDR3 covers 14 residues. V gave up 3 bases and J gave up 1 base, with 12 bases separating them. Germline CDR1 DFQATT, CDR2 SNEGSKA (reference sequence). The CDR3 region has the DNA TGCAGTGCTAGGGGGTATACACGGAACACTGAAGCTTTCTTT. Translating it yields CSARGYTRNTEAFF.

This clonotype occurred many times. The chain joins TRBV27 to TRBJ2-7; D unresolved. The V and J ends lost 5 bases and 4 bases respectively, with 12 bases between them. Per the germline V gene, CDR1 is MNHEY and CDR2 is SMNVEV (reference sequence). The CDR3 length is 13 residues. CDR3 in amino acids: CASSLYAMYEQYF. In DNA, the CDR3 is TGTGCCAGCAGTCTATACGCTATGTACGAGCAGTACTTC.

This clonotype was detected ten times or more. This chain links TRBV6-2 or TRBV6-3 with TRBJ1-5; D is uncertain. The CDR3 runs to 15 residues. Germline V gene sequence: CDR1 MNHEY, CDR2 SVGEGT. V dropped 0 bases and J dropped 3 bases, with 9 bases sitting between them. The CDR3 loop reads CASSYSDRDNQPQHF. The CDR3 nucleotides are TGTGCCAGCAGTTACTCCGACCGAGACAATCAGCCCCAGCATTTT.

The chain uses TRBV12-3 or TRBV12-4 and TRBJ2-3; TRBD1 matches at 10 bases. CDR3 length: 16 residues. Trimming took 3 bases from V and 5 from J; bases not matched to a gene: 8. The CDR3 nucleotides read TGTGCCAGCAGTTTCGGGGGGACAGGGGCTGGAGATACGCAGTATTTT. It codes for CASSFGGTGAGDTQYF.

J is TRBJ2-2 and V is TRBV4-1; 10 bases match TRBD1. The CDR3 is 17 residues long. The ends lost 6 bases at V and 3 bases at J; junction bases unmatched: 10. Germline V gives CDR1 MGHRA, CDR2 YSYEKL. The CDR3 loop is CASRDPTGTGDTGELFF. CDR3 DNA: TGCGCCAGCAGAGACCCTACCGGGACAGGGGACACCGGGGAGCTGTTTTTT.

This clonotype was picked up many times. The CDR3 loop is CSARDPRVGQETQYF. CDR3 DNA: TGCAGTGCTAGAGATCCCAGGGTTGGACAAGAGACCCAGTACTTC. The gene calls are TRBV20-1 and TRBJ2-5, with TRBD1 as a possible D gene (5 bases). CDR1 and CDR2 (germline): DFQATT, SNEGSKA (reference sequence). The CDR3 spans 15 residues. V lost 0 bases to trimming and J lost 2 bases, with 13 bases between them.

Details on this clonotype: Given a much more abundant clone one base away, this may be a read error. The genes are TRBV3-1 and TRBJ2-2; 8 positions match TRBD2. CDR3 length equals 17 residues. Germline loops: CDR1 LGHDT, CDR2 YNNKEL (reference sequence). CDR3 in DNA: TGTGCCAGCAGCCAAAATCCGGCGGGGGGCCTACCGCGGGAGCTGCTTTTT. Amino acid sequence: CASSQNPAGGLPRELLF.